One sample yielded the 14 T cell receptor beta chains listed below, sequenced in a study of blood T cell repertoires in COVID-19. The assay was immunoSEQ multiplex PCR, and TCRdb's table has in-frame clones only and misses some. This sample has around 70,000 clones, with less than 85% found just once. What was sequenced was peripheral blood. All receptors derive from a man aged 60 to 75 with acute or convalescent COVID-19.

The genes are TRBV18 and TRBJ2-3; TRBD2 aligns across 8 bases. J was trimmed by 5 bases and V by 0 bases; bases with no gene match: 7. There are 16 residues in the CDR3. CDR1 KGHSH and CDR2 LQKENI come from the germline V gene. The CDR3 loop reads CASSPPPSGLRDTQYF. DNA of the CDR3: TGTGCCAGCTCACCACCCCCTAGCGGGTTGAGAGATACGCAGTATTTT.

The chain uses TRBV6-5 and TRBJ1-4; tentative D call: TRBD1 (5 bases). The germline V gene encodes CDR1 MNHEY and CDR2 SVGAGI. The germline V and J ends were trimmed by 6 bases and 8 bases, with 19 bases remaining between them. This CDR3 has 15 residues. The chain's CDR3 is CASRTGTFLGEKLFF. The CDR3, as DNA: TGTGCCAGCAGAACCGGGACTTTCCTGGGCGAAAAACTGTTTTTT.

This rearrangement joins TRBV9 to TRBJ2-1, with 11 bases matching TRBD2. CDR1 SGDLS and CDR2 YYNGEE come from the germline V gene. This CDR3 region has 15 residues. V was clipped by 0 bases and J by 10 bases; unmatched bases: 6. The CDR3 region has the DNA TGTGCCAGCAGCGTAGTTGCTAGCGGGGGGCCAGAGCAGTTCTTC. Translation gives CASSVVASGGPEQFF. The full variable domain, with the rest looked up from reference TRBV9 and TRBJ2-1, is DSGVTQTPKHLITATGQRVTLRCSPRSGDLSVYWYQQSLDQGLQFLIQYYNGEERAKGNILERFSAQQFPDLHSELNLSSLELGDSALYFCASSVVASGGPEQFFGPGTRLTVL.

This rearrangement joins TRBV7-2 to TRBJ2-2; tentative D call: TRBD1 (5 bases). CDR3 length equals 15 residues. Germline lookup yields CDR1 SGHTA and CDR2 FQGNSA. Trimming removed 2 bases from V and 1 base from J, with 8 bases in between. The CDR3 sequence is CASSLRGLNTGELFF. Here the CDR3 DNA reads TGTGCCAGCAGCTTAAGGGGATTGAACACCGGGGAGCTGTTTTTT. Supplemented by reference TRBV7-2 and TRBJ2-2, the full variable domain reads GAGVSQSPSNKVTEKGKDVELRCDPISGHTALYWYRQSLGQGLEFLIYFQGNSAPDKSGLPSDRFSAERTGGSVSTLTIQRTQQEDSAVYLCASSLRGLNTGELFFGEGSRLTVL.

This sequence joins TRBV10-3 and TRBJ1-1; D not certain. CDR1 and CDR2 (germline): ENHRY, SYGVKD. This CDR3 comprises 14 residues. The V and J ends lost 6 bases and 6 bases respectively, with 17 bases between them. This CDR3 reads CAISSGLDPPEAFF. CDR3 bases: TGTGCCATCAGCTCTGGGCTCGATCCCCCTGAAGCTTTCTTT.

Here the CDR3 DNA reads TGCGCCAGCAGCCAAGGGAACGGCGGATCCTCCTACAATGAGCAGTTCTTC. This encodes CASSQGNGGSSYNEQFF. The chain uses TRBV4-1 and TRBJ2-1; D remains unclear. There are 17 residues in the CDR3. Germline V gene sequence: CDR1 MGHRA, CDR2 YSYEKL. V shed 1 base and J shed 0 bases, with 13 bases lying between them.

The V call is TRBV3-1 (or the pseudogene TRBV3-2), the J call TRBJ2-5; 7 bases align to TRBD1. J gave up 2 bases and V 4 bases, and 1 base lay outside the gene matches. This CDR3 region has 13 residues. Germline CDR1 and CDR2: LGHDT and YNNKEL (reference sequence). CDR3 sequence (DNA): TGTGCCAGCAGCCCCAGGGGGCAAGAGACCCAGTACTTC. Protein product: CASSPRGQETQYF.

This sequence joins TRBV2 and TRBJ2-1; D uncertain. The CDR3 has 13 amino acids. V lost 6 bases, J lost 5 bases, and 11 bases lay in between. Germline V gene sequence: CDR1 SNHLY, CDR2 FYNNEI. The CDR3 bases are TGTGCCAGCAGGGCCGACATTAACAATGAGCAGTTCTTC. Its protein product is CASRADINNEQFF. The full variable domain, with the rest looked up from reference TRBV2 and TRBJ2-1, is EPEVTQTPSHQVTQMGQEVILRCVPISNHLYFYWYRQILGQKVEFLVSFYNNEISEKSEIFDDQFSVERPDGSNFTLKIRSTKLEDSAMYFCASRADINNEQFFGPGTRLTVL.

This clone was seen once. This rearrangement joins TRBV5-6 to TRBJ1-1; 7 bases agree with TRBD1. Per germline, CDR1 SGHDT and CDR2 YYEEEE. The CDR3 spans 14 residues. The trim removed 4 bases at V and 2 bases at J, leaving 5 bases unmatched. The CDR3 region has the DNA TGTGCCAGCAGCCTCCCAGGGGGAAACACTGAAGCTTTCTTT. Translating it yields CASSLPGGNTEAFF.

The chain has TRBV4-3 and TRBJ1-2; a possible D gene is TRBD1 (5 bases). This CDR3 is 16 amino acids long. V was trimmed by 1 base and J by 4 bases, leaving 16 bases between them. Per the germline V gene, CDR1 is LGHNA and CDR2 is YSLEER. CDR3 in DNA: TGCGCCAGCAGCCAAGTGGGGACTGGAGCGGGCTATGGCTACACCTTC. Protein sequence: CASSQVGTGAGYGYTF.

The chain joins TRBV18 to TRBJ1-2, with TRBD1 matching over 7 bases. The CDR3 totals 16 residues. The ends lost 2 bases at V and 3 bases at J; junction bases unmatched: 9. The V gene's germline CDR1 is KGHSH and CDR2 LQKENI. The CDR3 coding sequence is TGTGCCAGCTCACCATTACCATCAACAGGGGACTATGGCTACACCTTC. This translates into CASSPLPSTGDYGYTF. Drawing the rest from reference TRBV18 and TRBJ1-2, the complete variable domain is NAGVMQNPRHLVRRRGQEARLRCSPMKGHSHVYWYRQLPEEGLKFMVYLQKENIIDESGMPKERFSAEFPKEGPSILRIQQVVRGDSAAYFCASSPLPSTGDYGYTFGSGTRLTVV.

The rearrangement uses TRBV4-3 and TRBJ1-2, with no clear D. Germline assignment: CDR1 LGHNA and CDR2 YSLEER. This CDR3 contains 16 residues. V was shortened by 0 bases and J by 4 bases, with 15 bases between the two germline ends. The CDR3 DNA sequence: TGCGCCAGCAGCCAAGAGCCGTATGAGGCTGCCTATGGCTACACCTTC. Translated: CASSQEPYEAAYGYTF.

The CDR3, as DNA: TGTGCCAGCAGTGAGGGACAAAACTACGAGCAGTACTTC. It specifies CASSEGQNYEQYF. V and J are TRBV6-1 and TRBJ2-7, with D possibly matching TRBD1 (6 bases). In germline, CDR1 is MNHNS, CDR2 SASEGT. V lost 3 bases and J lost 3, with 9 bases in between. There are 13 residues in the CDR3.

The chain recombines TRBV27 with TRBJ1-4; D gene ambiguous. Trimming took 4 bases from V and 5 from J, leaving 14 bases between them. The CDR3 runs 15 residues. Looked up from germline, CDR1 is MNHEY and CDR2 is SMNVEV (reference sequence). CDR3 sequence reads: CASSYRVGWNEKLFF. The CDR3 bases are TGTGCCAGCAGTTATCGGGTCGGTTGGAATGAAAAACTGTTTTTT. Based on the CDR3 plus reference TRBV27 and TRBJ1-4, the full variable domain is EAQVTQNPRYLITVTGKKLTVTCSQNMNHEYMSWYRQDPGLGLRQIYYSMNVEVTDKGDVPEGYKVSRKEKRNFPLILESPSPNQTSLYFCASSYRVGWNEKLFFGSGTQLSVL.